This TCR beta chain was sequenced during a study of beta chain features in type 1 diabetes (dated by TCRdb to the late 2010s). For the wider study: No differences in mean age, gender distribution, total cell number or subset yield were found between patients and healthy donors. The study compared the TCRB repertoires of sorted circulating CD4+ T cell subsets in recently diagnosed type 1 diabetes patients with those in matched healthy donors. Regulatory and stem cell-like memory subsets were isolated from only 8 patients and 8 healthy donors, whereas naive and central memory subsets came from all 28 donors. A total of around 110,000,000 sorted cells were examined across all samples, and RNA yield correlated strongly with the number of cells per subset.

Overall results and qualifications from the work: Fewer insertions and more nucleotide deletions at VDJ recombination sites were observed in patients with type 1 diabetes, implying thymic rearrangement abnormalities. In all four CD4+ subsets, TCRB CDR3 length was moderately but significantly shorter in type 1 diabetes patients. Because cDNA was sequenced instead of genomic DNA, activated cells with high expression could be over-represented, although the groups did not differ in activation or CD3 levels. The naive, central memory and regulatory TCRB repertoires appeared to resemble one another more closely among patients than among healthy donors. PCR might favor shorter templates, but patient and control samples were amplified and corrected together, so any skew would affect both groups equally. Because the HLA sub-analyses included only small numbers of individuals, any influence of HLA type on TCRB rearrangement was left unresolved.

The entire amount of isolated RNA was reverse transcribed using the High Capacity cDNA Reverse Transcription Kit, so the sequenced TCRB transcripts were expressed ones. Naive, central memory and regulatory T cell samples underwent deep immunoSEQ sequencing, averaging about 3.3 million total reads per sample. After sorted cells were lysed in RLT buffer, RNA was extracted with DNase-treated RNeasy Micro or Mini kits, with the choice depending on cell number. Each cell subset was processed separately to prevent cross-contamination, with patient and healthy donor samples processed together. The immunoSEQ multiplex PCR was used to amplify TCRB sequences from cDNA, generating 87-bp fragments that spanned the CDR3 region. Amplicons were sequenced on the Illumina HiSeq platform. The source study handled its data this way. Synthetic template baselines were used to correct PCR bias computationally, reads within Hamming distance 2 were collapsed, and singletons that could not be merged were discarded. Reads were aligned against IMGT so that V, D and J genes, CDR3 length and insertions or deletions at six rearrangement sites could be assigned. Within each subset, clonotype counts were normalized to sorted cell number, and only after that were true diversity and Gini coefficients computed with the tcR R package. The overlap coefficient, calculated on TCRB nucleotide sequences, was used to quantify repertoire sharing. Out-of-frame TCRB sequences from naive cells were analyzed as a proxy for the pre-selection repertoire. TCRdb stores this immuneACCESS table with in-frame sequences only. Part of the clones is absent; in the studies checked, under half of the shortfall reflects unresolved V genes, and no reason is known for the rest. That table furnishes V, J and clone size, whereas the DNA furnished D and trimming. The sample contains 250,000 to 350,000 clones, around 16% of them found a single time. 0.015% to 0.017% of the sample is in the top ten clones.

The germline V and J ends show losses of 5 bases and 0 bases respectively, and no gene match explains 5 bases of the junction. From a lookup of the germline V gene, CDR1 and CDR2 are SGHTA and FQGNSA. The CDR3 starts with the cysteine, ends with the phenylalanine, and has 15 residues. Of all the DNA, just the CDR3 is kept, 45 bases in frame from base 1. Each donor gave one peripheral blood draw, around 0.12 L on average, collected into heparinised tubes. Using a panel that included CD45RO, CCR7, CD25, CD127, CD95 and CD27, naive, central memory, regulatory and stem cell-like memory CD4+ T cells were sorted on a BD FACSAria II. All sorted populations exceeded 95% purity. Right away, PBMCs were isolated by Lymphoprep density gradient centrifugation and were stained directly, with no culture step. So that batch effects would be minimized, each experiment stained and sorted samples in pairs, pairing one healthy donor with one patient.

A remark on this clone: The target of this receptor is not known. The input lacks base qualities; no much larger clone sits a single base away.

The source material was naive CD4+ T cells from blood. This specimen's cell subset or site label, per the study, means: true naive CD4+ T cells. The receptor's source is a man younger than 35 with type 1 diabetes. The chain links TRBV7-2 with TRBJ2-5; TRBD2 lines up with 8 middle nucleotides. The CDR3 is CASSHPSGHQETQYF. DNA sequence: TGTGCCAGCAGCCATCCTAGCGGGCACCAAGAGACCCAGTACTTC.